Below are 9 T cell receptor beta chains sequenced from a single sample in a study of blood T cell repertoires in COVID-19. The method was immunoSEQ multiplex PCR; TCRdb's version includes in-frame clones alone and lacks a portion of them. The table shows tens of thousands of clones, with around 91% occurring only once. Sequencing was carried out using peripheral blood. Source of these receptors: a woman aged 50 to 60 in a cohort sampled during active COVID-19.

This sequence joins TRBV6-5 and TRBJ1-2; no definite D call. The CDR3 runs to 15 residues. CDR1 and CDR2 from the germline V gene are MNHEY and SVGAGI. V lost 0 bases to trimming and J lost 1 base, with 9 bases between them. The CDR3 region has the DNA TGTGCCAGCAGTTACTCTAGAGGGAATAACTATGGCTACACCTTC. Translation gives CASSYSRGNNYGYTF.

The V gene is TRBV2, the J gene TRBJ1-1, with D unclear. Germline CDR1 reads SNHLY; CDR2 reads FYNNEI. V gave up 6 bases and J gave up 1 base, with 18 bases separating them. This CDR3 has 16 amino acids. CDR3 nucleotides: TGTGCCAGCAGCCTAAACGGGGTCCCGAGGAACACTGAAGCTTTCTTT. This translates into CASSLNGVPRNTEAFF.

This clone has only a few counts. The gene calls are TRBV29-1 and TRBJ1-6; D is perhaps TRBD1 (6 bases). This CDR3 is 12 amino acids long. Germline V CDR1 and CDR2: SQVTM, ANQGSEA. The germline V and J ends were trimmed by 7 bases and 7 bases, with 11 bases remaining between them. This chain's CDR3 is CSARQGNSPLHF. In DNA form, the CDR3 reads TGCAGCGCCCGCCAGGGGAATTCACCCCTCCACTTT. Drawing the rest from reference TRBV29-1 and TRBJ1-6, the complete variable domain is SAVISQKPSRDICQRGTSLTIQCQVDSQVTMMFWYRQQPGQSLTLIATANQGSEATYESGFVIDKFPISRPNLTFSTLTVSNMSPEDSSIYLCSARQGNSPLHFGNGTRLTVT.

CDR3 residues: CATSFPEGPGGTQYF. CDR3 nucleotides: TGTGCCACTTCCTTTCCTGAGGGGCCCGGGGGTACGCAGTATTTT. The rearrangement links TRBV19 to TRBJ2-3; possible D gene TRBD2, 6 bases. This CDR3 region has 15 residues. V shed 10 bases and J shed 8 bases, with 25 bases lying between them. From germline, CDR1 is LNHDA and CDR2 SQIVND (reference sequence).

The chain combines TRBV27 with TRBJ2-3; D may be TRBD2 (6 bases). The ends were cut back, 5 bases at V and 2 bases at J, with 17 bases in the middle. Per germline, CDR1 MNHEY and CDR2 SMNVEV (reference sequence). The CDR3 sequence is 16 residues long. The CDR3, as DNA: TGTGCCAGCAGTACCACCGGGACTCACTACACAGATACGCAGTATTTT. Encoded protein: CASSTTGTHYTDTQYF.

The CDR3 protein is CASRPGLPGETQYF. The DNA for the CDR3 is TGTGCCAGCAGGCCGGGACTACCAGGGGAGACCCAGTACTTC. The chain uses TRBV28 and TRBJ2-5; 7 bases line up with TRBD2. Germline trimming cut 6 bases from V and 5 bases from J; bases unmatched to any gene: 9. The CDR3 has 14 amino acids. CDR1 is MDHEN and CDR2 is SYDVKM in the germline V gene.

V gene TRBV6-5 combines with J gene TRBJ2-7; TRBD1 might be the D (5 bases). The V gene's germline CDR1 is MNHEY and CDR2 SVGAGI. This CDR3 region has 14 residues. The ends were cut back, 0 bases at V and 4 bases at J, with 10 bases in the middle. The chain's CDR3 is CASSYSRTGYEQYF. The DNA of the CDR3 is TGTGCCAGCAGTTACTCGCGAACAGGTTACGAGCAGTACTTC.

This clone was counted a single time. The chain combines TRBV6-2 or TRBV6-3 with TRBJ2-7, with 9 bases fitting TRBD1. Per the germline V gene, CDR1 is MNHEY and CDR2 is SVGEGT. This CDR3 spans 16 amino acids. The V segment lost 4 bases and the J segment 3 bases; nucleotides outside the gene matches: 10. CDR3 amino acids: CASSSTLGTGIYEQYF. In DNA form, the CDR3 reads TGTGCCAGCAGTTCCACCCTGGGGACAGGGATCTACGAGCAGTACTTC.

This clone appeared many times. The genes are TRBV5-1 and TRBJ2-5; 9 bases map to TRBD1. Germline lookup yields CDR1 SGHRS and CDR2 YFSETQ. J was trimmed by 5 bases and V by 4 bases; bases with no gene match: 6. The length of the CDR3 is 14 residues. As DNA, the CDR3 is TGCGCCAGCAGCACAGGACAGGGGAGGGAGACCCAGTACTTC. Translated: CASSTGQGRETQYF.